This TCR beta chain was captured in a study of blood T cell repertoires in COVID-19. Study overall: Specimens from acute and convalescent COVID-19 originated in the United States, Italy and Spain. In each case, the material was cDNA or gDNA derived from T cells, B-cell-depleted T cells, or PBMCs.

In the original analysis: It was from reference gene primer amplification that nucleated cell counts were estimated. Produced via immunoSEQ multiplex PCR; TCRdb's table is partial and in-frame only. D and trimming come from the DNA, and the V and J calls and clone size come from that table. The data contain about 230,000 clones, 80% to 90% of them singletons. The germline CDR1 and CDR2 sequences are LNHDA and SQIVND (reference sequence). CDR3 size: 14 residues. With 5 bases removed from V and 2 bases from J, the gap between germline ends came to 10 bases. Specimen: peripheral blood. The sequence was obtained from a man aged 35 to 55 with acute or convalescent COVID-19. The chain employs TRBV19 and TRBJ1-3, with no clear D. In DNA, the CDR3 is TGTGCCAGTAGTCCAGTACCTCCTGGAAACACCATATATTTT. Translated: CASSPVPPGNTIYF.